The T cell receptor beta chain under discussion was sequenced for a study of regulatory T cells in long-lasting Graves disease. General study results and limits: Preferential use of TRBV28, TRBJ1-2 and TRBJ2-5 was seen in persistent disease.

This clonotype was counted once. Its specificity is not known. Time point denoted: newly diagnosed GD, antithyroid drugs for less than 3 months. PBMCs provided the RNA from which the TCR library was made. An approximately 10-milliliter sample of peripheral blood was drawn into EDTA tubes. iRepertoire HTBI primers and Arm-PCR of CDR3 regions built TCR beta libraries. TCRdb fed the multiplex PCR reads into MiXCR, producing one record per CDR3 protein. This sample yields 680,000 or so distinct CDR3 sequences, of which around 15% are seen a single time; 18% belongs to the top ten. The CDR3 sequence is 15 residues long. CDR1 SGHRS and CDR2 YFSETQ come from the germline V gene. V lost 0 bases to trimming and J lost 4 bases, with 13 bases between them. These records were also assigned to another study, of T cells in Graves' hyperthyroidism and ophthalmopathy.

The chain combines TRBV5-1 with TRBJ1-1; D is perhaps TRBD1 (6 bases). The material sequenced was peripheral blood mononuclear cells (PBMCs), taken at new diagnosis, from a patient treated with antithyroid drugs. This receptor was obtained from a woman aged 25-40 years with Graves disease. The CDR3 DNA sequence: TGCGCCAGCAGCTTGGGTCCAGGGGTTGGCACTGAAGCTTTCTTT. Amino acids: CASSLGPGVGTEAFF.